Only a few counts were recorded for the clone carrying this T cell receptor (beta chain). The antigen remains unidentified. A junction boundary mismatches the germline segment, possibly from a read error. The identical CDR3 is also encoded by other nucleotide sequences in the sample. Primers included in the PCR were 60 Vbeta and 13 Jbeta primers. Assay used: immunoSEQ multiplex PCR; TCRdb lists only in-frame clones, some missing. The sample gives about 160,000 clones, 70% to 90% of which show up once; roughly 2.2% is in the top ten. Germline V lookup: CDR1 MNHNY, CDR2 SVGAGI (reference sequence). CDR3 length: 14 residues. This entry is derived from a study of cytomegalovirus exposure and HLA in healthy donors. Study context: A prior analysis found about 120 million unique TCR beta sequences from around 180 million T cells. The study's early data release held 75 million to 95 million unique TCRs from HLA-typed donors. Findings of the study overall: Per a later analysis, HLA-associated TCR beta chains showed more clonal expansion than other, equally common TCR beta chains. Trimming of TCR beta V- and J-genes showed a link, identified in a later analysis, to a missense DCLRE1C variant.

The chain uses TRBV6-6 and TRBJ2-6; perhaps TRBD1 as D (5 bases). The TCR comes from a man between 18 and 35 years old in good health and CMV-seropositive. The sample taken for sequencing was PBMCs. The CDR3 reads CASSYSTGANGLTF. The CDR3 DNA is TGTGCCAGCAGTTACTCGACTGGGGCCAACGGCCTGACTTTC.